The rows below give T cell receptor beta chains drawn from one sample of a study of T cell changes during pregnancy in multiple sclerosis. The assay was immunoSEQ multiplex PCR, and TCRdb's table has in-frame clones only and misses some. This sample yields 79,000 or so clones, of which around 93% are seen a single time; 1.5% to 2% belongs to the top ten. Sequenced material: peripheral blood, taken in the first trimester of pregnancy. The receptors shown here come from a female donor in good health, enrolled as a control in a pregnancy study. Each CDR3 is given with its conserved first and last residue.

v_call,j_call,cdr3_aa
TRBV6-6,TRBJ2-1,CASSFRAGGLNNEQFF
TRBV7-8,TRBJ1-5,CASSPGRGKNQPQHF
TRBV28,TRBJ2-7,CASSSNFRVGTAPFSLYF
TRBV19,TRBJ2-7,CASSKNSYEQYF
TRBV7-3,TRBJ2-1,CASSSRLPYNEQFF
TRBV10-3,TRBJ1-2,CAISAVSAGGVYGYTF
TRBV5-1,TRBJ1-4,CASSLVGGNEKLFF
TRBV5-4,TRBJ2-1,CASSFPGQGYYNEQFF
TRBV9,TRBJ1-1,CASSVVAGSPEAFF
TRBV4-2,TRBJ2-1,CASSQGPPGGEQFF
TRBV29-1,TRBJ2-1,CSVLAGGPNEQFF
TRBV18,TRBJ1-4,CASSPQNEKLFF
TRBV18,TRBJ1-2,CASSPRQDHGYTF
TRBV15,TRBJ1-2,CATSPLDRGGYTF
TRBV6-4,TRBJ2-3,CASSGGGATDTQYF
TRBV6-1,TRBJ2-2,CASSAGGPGSGELFF
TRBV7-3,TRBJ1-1,CASSSAGEMNTEAFF
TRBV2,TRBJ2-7,CASGGGYEQYF
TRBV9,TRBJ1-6,CASSVDPDREESPLHF
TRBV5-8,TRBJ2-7,CASSRPGQKPSSYEQYF
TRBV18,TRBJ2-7,CASSPDSTYEQYF
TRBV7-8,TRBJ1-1,CASSLTAGGSHTEAFF
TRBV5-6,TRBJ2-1,CASSFGYNEQFF
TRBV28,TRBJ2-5,CASRLTSQETQYF
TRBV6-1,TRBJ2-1,CATALGASSYNEQFF